These 13 T cell receptor beta chains were sequenced from one sample in a study of STAT3 mutations in large granular lymphocyte leukemia. Sequencing was performed with immunoSEQ multiplex PCR; in TCRdb, only in-frame clones are kept and a portion is missing. The sample includes some 15,000 clones, 81% of them seen just once. The study, taken as a whole, reports: Every T-LGLL patient had at least one immunodominant TCRbeta clonotype.

What these receptors recognize is not known. The sequenced sample consisted of peripheral blood mononuclear cells. These receptors all come from a man aged 55 to 70 with T-cell large granular lymphocyte leukemia. Some clones in this sample may be carry-over from other donors' samples.

This chain links TRBV5-1 with TRBJ1-5; D uncertain. V lost 0 bases, J lost 2 bases, and 9 bases lay in between. Looked up from germline, CDR1 is SGHRS and CDR2 is YFSETQ. CDR3 length equals 15 residues. The DNA for the CDR3 is TGCGCCAGCAGCTTGGGCCCTATAGGCAATCAGCCCCAGCATTTT. It specifies CASSLGPIGNQPQHF.

In its sample, this clone was seen a few times. The rearrangement joins TRBV5-1 to TRBJ2-2, with D possibly being TRBD2 (6 bases). The CDR3 length is 15 residues. Germline V lookup: CDR1 SGHRS, CDR2 YFSETQ. Trimming pared 4 bases from V and 7 bases from J, leaving 17 bases between. CDR3 nucleotides: TGCGCCAGCAGCCTGACTGCCGGGGGAGTCGGGGAGCTGTTTTTT. This codes for CASSLTAGGVGELFF.

The rearrangement uses TRBV30 and TRBJ1-5, with D uncertain. Germline V lookup: CDR1 GTSNPN, CDR2 SVGIG (reference sequence). Deletions cut 0 bases from V and 0 bases from J, with 9 bases between. This CDR3 is 15 amino acids long. The DNA for the CDR3 is TGTGCCTGGAGTGTAGGTGGGTTTAGCAATCAGCCCCAGCATTTT. This codes for CAWSVGGFSNQPQHF. Combining the CDR3 with reference TRBV30 and TRBJ1-5 gives the whole variable domain SQTIHQWPATLVQPVGSPLSLECTVEGTSNPNLYWYRQAAGRGLQLLFYSVGIGQISSEVPQNLSASRPQDRQFILSSKKLLLSDSGFYLCAWSVGGFSNQPQHFGDGTRLSIL.

The chain carries TRBV5-1 and TRBJ2-5, with D unresolved. The CDR3 is 14 amino acids. Germline CDR1 and CDR2: SGHRS and YFSETQ. V lost 0 bases and J 4 bases, leaving 10 bases between the germline ends. The CDR3 protein is CASSLEVAPETQYF. The CDR3 nucleotides are TGCGCCAGCAGCTTGGAGGTAGCACCAGAGACCCAGTACTTC.

The J gene is TRBJ2-7, the V gene TRBV4-3; weak D call: TRBD2 (6 bases). Deletions cut 2 bases from V and 9 bases from J, with 29 bases between. This CDR3 comprises 18 residues. Germline V lookup: CDR1 LGHNA, CDR2 YSLEER. In nucleotides, the CDR3 is TGCGCCAGCAGCCAATCCGATCCCGGGACTCCGGTATGGGAAGGGCAGTACTTC. Translation: CASSQSDPGTPVWEGQYF.

CDR3 DNA: TGCGCCAGCAGCTACGGGGGGTACAGCACTGAAGCTTTCTTT. This sequence encodes CASSYGGYSTEAFF. The chain joins TRBV5-1 to TRBJ1-1; D may be TRBD1 (5 bases). In germline, CDR1 is SGHRS, CDR2 YFSETQ. The CDR3 is 14 amino acids. V lost 3 bases, J lost 4 bases, and 13 bases lay in between.

The chain recombines TRBV6-5 with TRBJ1-2; 7 bases map to TRBD1. Germline assignment: CDR1 MNHEY and CDR2 SVGAGI. J lost 4 bases, V lost 0 bases, and 2 bases had no gene match. CDR3 length: 14 residues. CDR3 sequence: CASSYSRGSYGYTF. The CDR3 DNA follows: TGTGCCAGCAGTTACTCCAGGGGGTCCTATGGCTACACCTTC.

In this sample, this clone turned up a few times. CDR3 in DNA: TGTGCCAGCAGTTTGGGACGGGCGATCTACGAGCAGTACTTC. Its translation is CASSLGRAIYEQYF. The chain uses TRBV6-5 and TRBJ2-7, with D tentatively TRBD1 or TRBD2 (5 bases each). V was shortened by 4 bases and J by 3 bases, with 13 bases between the two germline ends. CDR1 is MNHEY, CDR2 SVGAGI, per germline. The CDR3 covers 14 residues.

This rearrangement joins TRBV7-9 to TRBJ1-1, with 7 nucleotides matching TRBD1. The CDR3 sequence is 15 residues long. Germline V gene data show CDR1 as SEHNR and CDR2 as FQNEAQ (reference sequence). V was pared by 4 bases and J by 3 bases, with 8 bases of the junction left unmatched. CDR3 coding DNA: TGTGCCAGCAGCTCGAACAGGGGCGGGGACACTGAAGCTTTCTTT. It encodes CASSSNRGGDTEAFF.

The genes are TRBV18 and TRBJ2-3; D unclear. The CDR3 length is 14 residues. Germline V gene lookup returns CDR1 KGHSH and CDR2 LQKENI. Trimming pared 0 bases from V and 5 bases from J, leaving 9 bases between. The CDR3: CASSPPSIRDTQYF. The CDR3 region has the DNA TGTGCCAGCTCACCACCCTCTATCCGAGATACGCAGTATTTT. The full variable domain, its missing parts supplied by reference TRBV18 and TRBJ2-3, is NAGVMQNPRHLVRRRGQEARLRCSPMKGHSHVYWYRQLPEEGLKFMVYLQKENIIDESGMPKERFSAEFPKEGPSILRIQQVVRGDSAAYFCASSPPSIRDTQYFGPGTRLTVL.

The rearrangement uses TRBV2 and TRBJ2-1, with 8 nucleotides matching TRBD1. Per germline, CDR1 SNHLY and CDR2 FYNNEI. The CDR3 runs to 15 residues. V lost 7 bases, J lost 1 base, and 6 bases stayed unmatched. CDR3 DNA sequence: TGTGCCAGCAAGCTCCAGGGGGCATCCTACAATGAGCAGTTCTTC. Its translation: CASKLQGASYNEQFF.

CDR3 protein: CASGRDQPQHF. In DNA form, the CDR3 reads TGCGCCAGCGGAAGGGATCAGCCCCAGCATTTT. J is TRBJ1-5 and V is TRBV4-1, with D unclear. Trimming removed 8 bases from V and 5 bases from J, with 7 bases in between. Germline V gene sequence: CDR1 MGHRA, CDR2 YSYEKL. The CDR3 is made up of 11 amino acids.

The chain uses TRBV27 and TRBJ2-6; D perhaps matches TRBD1 (6 bases). Between the trimmed V and J ends, which lost 4 bases and 0 bases, there was a span of 16 bases. The CDR3 length is 18 residues. Germline V lookup: CDR1 MNHEY, CDR2 SMNVEV (reference sequence). The CDR3 is CASSSRGSWNSGANVLTF. CDR3 nucleotide sequence: TGTGCCAGCAGTTCCAGGGGATCCTGGAACTCTGGGGCCAACGTCCTGACTTTC.